This T cell receptor beta chain came from a study of cytomegalovirus exposure and HLA in healthy donors. As for this clone: Its matching antigen is unknown.

Unmatched junction bases numbered 4, after V lost 3 bases and J lost 2 bases. The CDR3 runs to 15 residues. Germline CDR1 is WSHSY and CDR2 is SAAADI. Overall study findings and caveats: An observed cluster of highly shared sequence variants was recorded as a likely sequencing artifact. Under in vitro conditions, three CMV-associated chains were confirmed as specific for CMV antigens. Analyzed later, most CMV-associated TCR beta chains appeared HLA-restricted. Based on reports, TCR beta sequences accurately predicted HLA-A and HLA-B alleles for most subjects.

PCR used 60 Vbeta primers and 13 Jbeta primers. Using immunoSEQ multiplex PCR, the repertoire was profiled, and TCRdb retains in-frame clones only, with some absent. The sample lists some 150,000 clones, roughly nine tenths occurring once. V and J are TRBV10-2 and TRBJ2-3, with 8 bases identical to TRBD2. The specimen sequenced was PBMCs. The receptor's source is a woman aged 25-40 years in good health and CMV-seronegative. The CDR3 nucleotides are TGCGCCAGCAGTGAATTAGCGGGATACACAGATACGCAGTATTTT. Amino acid sequence: CASSELAGYTDTQYF.